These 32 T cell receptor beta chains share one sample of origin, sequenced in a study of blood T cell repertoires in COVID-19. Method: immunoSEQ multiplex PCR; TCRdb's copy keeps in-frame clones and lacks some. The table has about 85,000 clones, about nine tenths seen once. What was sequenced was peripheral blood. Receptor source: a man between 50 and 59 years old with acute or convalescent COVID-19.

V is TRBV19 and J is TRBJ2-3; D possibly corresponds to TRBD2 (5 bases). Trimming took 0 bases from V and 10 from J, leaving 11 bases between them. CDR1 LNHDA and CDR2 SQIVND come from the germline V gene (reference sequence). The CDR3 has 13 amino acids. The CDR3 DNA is TGTGCCAGTAGTATAGATTCTAAGGAGGCGCAGTATTTT. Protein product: CASSIDSKEAQYF.

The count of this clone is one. The CDR3 region is CASSPRQDREEQFF. The CDR3 bases are TGTGCCAGCTCACCACGGCAGGATCGAGAGGAGCAGTTCTTC. This chain uses TRBV18 with TRBJ2-1; D unresolved. V lost 1 base to trimming and J lost 10 bases, with 14 bases between them. CDR3 length: 14 residues. The germline gives CDR1 KGHSH, CDR2 LQKENI.

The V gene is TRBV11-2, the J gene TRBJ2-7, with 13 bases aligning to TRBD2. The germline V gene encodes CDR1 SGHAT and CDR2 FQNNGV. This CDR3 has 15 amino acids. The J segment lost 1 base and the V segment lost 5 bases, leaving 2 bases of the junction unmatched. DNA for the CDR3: TGTGCCAGCAGCAAGACTAGCGGGAGGTCCTACGAGCAGTACTTC. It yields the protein CASSKTSGRSYEQYF.

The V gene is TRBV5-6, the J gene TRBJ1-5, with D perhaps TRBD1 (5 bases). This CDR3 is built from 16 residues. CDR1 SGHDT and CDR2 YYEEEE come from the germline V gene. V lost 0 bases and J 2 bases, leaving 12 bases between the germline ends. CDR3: CASSLAGVRRNQPQHF. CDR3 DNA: TGTGCCAGCAGCTTGGCGGGGGTTCGTCGCAATCAGCCCCAGCATTTT.

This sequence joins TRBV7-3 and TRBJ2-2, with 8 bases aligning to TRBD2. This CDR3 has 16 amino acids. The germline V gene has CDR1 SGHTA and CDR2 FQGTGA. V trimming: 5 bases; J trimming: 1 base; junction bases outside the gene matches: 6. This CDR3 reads CASSPSGTRNTGELFF. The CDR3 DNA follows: TGTGCCAGCAGCCCATCCGGGACTAGGAACACCGGGGAGCTGTTTTTT.

The CDR3 spells CATSYRGDGYTF. DNA for the CDR3: TGTGCCACCAGTTACCGGGGGGATGGCTACACCTTC. The chain couples TRBV24-1 to TRBJ1-2; D is perhaps TRBD1 (5 bases). From germline, CDR1 is KGHDR and CDR2 SFDVKD. The CDR3 contains 12 residues. V lost 6 bases to trimming and J lost 6 bases, with 10 bases between them.

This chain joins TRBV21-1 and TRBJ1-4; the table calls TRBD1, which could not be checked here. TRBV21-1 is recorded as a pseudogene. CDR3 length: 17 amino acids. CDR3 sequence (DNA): TGTGCCAGCAGCAAGGACAAAGGTACTGCAACTAATGAAAAACTGTTTTTT. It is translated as CASSKDKGTATNEKLFF.

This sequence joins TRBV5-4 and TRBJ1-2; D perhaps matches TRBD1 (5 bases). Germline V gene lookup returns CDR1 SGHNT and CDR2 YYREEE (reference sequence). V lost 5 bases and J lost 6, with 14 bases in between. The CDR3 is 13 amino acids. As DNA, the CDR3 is TGTGCCAGCAGTCATCAACAGGCGGATGGCTACACCTTC. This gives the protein CASSHQQADGYTF.

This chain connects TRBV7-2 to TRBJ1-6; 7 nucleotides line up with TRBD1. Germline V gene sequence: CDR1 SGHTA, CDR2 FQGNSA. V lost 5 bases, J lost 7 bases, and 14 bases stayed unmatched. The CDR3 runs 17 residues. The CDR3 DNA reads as TGTGCCAGCAGCCCCCAGGCTGGGACAGCCAGAAATTCACCCCTCCACTTT. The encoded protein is CASSPQAGTARNSPLHF.

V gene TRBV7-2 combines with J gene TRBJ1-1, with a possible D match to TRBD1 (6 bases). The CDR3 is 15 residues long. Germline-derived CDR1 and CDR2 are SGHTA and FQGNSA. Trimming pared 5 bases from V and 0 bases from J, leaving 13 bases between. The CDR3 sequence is CASSPGAGLNTEAFF. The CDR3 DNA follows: TGTGCCAGCAGCCCAGGGGCAGGTTTGAACACTGAAGCTTTCTTT.

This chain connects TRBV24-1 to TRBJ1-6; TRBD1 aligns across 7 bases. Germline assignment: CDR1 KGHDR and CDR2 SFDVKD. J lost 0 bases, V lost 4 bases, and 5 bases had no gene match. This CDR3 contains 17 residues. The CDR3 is CATSETDRSSYNSPLHF. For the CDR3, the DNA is TGTGCCACCAGTGAAACGGACAGGAGCTCCTATAATTCACCCCTCCACTTT.

The CDR3 loop reads CATSTSGAYNEQFF. The CDR3 DNA reads TGTGCCACGTCGACTAGCGGGGCCTACAATGAGCAGTTCTTC. The chain uses TRBV24-1 and TRBJ2-1; 11 bases are a match to TRBD2. The length of the CDR3 is 14 residues. Germline trimming cut 10 bases from V and 2 bases from J; bases unmatched to any gene: 3. From germline, CDR1 is KGHDR and CDR2 SFDVKD.

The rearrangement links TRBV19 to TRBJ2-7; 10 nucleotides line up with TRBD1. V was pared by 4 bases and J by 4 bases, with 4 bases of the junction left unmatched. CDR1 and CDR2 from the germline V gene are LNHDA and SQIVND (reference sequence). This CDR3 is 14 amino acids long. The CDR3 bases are TGTGCCAGTAGTACGGACAGGGGGGCTTACGAGCAGTACTTC. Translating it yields CASSTDRGAYEQYF. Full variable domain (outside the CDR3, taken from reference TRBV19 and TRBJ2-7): DGGITQSPKYLFRKEGQNVTLSCEQNLNHDAMYWYRQDPGQGLRLIYYSQIVNDFQKGDIAEGYSVSREKKESFPLTVTSAQKNPTAFYLCASSTDRGAYEQYFGPGTRLTVT.

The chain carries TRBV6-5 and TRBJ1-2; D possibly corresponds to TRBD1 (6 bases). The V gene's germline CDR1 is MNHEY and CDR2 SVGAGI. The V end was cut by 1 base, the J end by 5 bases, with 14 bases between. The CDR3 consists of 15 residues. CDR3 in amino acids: CASSYLGVGTYGYTF. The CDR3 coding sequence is TGTGCCAGCAGTTACTTGGGGGTAGGGACATATGGCTACACCTTC.

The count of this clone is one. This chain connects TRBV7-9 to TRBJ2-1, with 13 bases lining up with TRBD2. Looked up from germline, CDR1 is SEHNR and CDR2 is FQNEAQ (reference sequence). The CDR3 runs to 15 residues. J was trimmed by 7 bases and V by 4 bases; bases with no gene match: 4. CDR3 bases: TGTGCCAGCAGCTCTTGGACTAGCGGGAGAAATGAGCAGTTCTTC. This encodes CASSSWTSGRNEQFF. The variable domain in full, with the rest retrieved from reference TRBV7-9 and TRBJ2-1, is DTGVSQNPRHKITKRGQNVTFRCDPISEHNRLYWYRQTLGQGPEFLTYFQNEAQLEKSRLLSDRFSAERPKGSFSTLEIQRTEQGDSAMYLCASSSWTSGRNEQFFGPGTRLTVL.

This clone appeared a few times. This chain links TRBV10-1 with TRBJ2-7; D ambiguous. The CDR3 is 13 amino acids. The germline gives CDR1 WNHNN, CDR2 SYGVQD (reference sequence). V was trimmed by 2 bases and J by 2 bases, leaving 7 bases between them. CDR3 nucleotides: TGCGCCAGCAGTGAGGAGGCCCCCTACGAGCAGTACTTC. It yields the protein CASSEEAPYEQYF.

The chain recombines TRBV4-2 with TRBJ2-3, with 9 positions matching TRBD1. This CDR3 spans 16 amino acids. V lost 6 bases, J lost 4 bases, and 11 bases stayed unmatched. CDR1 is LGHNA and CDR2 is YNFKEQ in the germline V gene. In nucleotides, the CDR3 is TGTGCCAGCAGAGAAACCGGGACAGGGTTCCCAGATACGCAGTATTTT. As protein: CASRETGTGFPDTQYF.

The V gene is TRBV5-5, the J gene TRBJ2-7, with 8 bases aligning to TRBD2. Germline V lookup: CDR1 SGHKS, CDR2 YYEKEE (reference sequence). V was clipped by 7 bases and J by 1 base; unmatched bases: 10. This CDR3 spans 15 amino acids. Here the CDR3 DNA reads TGTGCCAGCCAGCTCGGGGGGGGGCTTTCCTACGAGCAGTACGTC. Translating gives CASQLGGGLSYEQYV.

CDR3 in DNA: TGTGCCAGCAGTGAGCTTCGAACTGATTCACCCCTCCACTTT. Its protein product is CASSELRTDSPLHF. The gene calls are TRBV6-1 and TRBJ1-6, with D unresolved. With 3 bases removed from V and 8 bases from J, the gap between germline ends came to 11 bases. Looked up from germline, CDR1 is MNHNS and CDR2 is SASEGT. This CDR3 contains 14 residues.

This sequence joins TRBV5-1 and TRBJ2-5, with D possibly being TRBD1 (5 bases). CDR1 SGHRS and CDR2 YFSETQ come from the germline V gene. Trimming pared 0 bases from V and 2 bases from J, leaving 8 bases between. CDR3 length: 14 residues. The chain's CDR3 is CASSLGGAQETQYF. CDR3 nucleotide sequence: TGCGCCAGCAGCTTGGGTGGGGCTCAAGAGACCCAGTACTTC.

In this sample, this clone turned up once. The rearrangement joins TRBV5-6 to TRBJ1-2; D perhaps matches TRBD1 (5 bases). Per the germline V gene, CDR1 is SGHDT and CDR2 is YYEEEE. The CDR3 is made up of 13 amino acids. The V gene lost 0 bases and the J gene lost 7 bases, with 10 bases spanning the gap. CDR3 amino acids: CASSLAGGAGYTF. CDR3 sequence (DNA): TGTGCCAGCAGCTTGGCAGGAGGGGCTGGCTACACCTTC.

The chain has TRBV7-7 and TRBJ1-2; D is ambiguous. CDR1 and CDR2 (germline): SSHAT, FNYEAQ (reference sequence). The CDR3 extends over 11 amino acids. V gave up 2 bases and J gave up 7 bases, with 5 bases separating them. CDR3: CASSLFGGYTF. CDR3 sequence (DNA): TGTGCCAGCAGCTTATTCGGTGGCTACACCTTC.

CDR3 amino acids: CASSPGQVPYEQYF. The CDR3 DNA sequence: TGCGCCAGCAGCCCCGGACAGGTGCCCTACGAGCAGTACTTC. V gene TRBV5-1 combines with J gene TRBJ2-7; 7 bases are a match to TRBD1. Germline CDR1 and CDR2: SGHRS and YFSETQ. CDR3 length: 14 residues. The junction had 6 bases not matched to a gene; V was cut back by 4 bases and J by 2 bases.

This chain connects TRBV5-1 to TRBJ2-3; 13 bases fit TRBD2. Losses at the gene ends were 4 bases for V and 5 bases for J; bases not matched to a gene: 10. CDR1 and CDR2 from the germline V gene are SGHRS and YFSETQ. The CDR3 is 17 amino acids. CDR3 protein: CASSRKLAGGPGDTQYF. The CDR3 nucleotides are TGCGCCAGCAGCCGCAAACTAGCGGGGGGGCCCGGAGATACGCAGTATTTT. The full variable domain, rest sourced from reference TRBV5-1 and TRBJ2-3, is KAGVTQTPRYLIKTRGQQVTLSCSPISGHRSVSWYQQTPGQGLQFLFEYFSETQRNKGNFPGRFSGRQFSNSRSEMNVSTLELGDSALYLCASSRKLAGGPGDTQYFGPGTRLTVL.

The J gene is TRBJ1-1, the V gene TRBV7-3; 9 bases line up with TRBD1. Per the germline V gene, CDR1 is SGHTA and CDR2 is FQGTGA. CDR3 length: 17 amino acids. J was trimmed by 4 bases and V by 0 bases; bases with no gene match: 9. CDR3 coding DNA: TGTGCCAGCAGCTTAACACCGGGACAGGGATGGGGCACTGAAGCTTTCTTT. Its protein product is CASSLTPGQGWGTEAFF.

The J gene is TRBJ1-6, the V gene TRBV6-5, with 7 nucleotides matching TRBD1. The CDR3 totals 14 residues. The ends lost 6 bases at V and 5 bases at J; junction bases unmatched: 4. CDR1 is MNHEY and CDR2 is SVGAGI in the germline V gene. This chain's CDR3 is CASSLGQDNSPLHF. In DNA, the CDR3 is TGTGCCAGCAGCCTCGGACAGGATAATTCACCCCTCCACTTT.

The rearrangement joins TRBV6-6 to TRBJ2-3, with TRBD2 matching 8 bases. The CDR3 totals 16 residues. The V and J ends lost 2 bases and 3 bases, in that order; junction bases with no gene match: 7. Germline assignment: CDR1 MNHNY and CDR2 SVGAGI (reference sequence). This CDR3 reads CASSYNGAGGTDTQYF. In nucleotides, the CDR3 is TGTGCCAGCAGTTACAATGGGGCGGGAGGTACAGATACGCAGTATTTT.

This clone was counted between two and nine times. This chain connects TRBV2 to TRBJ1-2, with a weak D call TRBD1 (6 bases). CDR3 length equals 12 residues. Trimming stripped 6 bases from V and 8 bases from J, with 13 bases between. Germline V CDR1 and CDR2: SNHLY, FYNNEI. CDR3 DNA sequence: TGTGCCAGCAGAGCAGGGGCCCGCGGCTACACCTTC. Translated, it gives CASRAGARGYTF. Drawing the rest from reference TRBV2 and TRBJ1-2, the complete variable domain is EPEVTQTPSHQVTQMGQEVILRCVPISNHLYFYWYRQILGQKVEFLVSFYNNEISEKSEIFDDQFSVERPDGSNFTLKIRSTKLEDSAMYFCASRAGARGYTFGSGTRLTVV.

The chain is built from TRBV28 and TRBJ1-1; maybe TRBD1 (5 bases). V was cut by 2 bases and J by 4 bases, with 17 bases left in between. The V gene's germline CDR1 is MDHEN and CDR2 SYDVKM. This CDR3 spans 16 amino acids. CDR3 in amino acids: CASSLRTVLQGTEAFF. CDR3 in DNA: TGTGCCAGCAGTTTACGGACCGTCCTTCAGGGCACTGAAGCTTTCTTT.

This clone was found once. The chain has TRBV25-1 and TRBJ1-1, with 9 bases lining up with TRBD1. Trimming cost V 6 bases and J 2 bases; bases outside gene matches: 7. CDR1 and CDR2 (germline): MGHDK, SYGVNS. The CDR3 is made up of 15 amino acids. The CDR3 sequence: CASSRDRVLNTEAFF. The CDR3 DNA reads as TGTGCCAGCAGCCGGGACAGGGTCCTCAACACTGAAGCTTTCTTT.

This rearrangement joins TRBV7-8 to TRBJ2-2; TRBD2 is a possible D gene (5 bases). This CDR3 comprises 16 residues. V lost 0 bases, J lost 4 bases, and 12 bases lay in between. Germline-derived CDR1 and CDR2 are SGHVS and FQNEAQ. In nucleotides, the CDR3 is TGTGCCAGCAGCTTAGCTTTGGCCGGAGGCACCGGGGAGCTGTTTTTT. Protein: CASSLALAGGTGELFF.

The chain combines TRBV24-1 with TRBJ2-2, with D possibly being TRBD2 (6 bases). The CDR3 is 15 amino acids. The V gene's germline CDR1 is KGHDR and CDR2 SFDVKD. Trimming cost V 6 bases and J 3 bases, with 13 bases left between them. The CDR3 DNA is TGTGCCACCAGTCCTAGCGCCGGGCACACCGGGGAGCTGTTTTTT. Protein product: CATSPSAGHTGELFF.